Each of the 23 T cell receptor beta chains below was sequenced from the same sample in a study of CD8 T cells in ankylosing spondylitis (dated by TCRdb to between 2016 and 2019). Library preparation employed 5' RACE. The sequencing machine was an Illumina HiSeq 2500. TCRdb redid the processing of the public reads, applying fastp at Q25 and MiXCR, and retained in-frame beta chains. Under each unique CDR3 protein, matching rows form one entry showing the most common genes and DNA. Present in this sample are about 240,000 distinct CDR3 sequences, 8.6% of which were seen just once. Under 7.5% of the sample is held by the ten biggest clonotypes. The sample comprised blood, either unsorted or a sorted T cell fraction (not recorded which). These receptor sequences come from a male donor with ankylosing spondylitis or in good health (not recorded which).

This clonotype was counted many times. Here the CDR3 reads CASSLGGNTIYF. DNA for the CDR3: TGTGCCAGCAGTTTGGGGGGAAACACCATATATTTT. This chain joins TRBV12-3 or TRBV12-4 and TRBJ1-3; D ambiguous. The V gene lost 3 bases and the J gene lost 4 bases, with 4 bases spanning the gap. CDR3 length: 12 residues.

In its sample, this clonotype was seen many times. This chain connects TRBV10-3 to TRBJ2-7; D perhaps matches TRBD2 (6 bases). CDR1 is ENHRY and CDR2 is SYGVKD in the germline V gene. The CDR3 has 13 amino acids. The germline V and J ends were trimmed by 6 bases and 3 bases, with 12 bases remaining between them. The chain's CDR3 is CAIRGAGIYEQYF. The DNA for the CDR3 is TGTGCCATCAGAGGGGCGGGAATCTACGAGCAGTACTTC.

The sample holds many counts of this clonotype. The rearrangement uses TRBV11-2 and TRBJ2-2; TRBD2 matches 13 bases. V dropped 5 bases and J dropped 3; count of bases not matched to a gene: 9. CDR3 size: 18 residues. Germline CDR1 SGHAT, CDR2 FQNNGV. This chain's CDR3 is CASSLYLGTSGDTGELFF. CDR3 sequence (DNA): TGTGCCAGCAGCCTCTATCTTGGGACTAGCGGGGACACCGGGGAGCTGTTTTTT.

This clonotype was seen only a few times. V and J are TRBV29-1 and TRBJ1-1; TRBD1 aligns across 8 bases. This CDR3 region has 14 residues. The germline gives CDR1 SQVTM, CDR2 ANQGSEA. J was trimmed by 5 bases and V by 1 base; bases with no gene match: 6. CDR3 residues: CSVEGGQGGTEAFF. The CDR3 DNA reads TGCAGCGTTGAAGGCGGACAGGGAGGTACTGAAGCTTTCTTT.

This clonotype has just a few counts. The rearrangement uses TRBV12-3 or TRBV12-4 and TRBJ1-1, with D hard to call. This CDR3 is 15 amino acids long. V was trimmed by 6 bases and J by 6 bases, leaving 20 bases between them. The DNA of the CDR3 is TGTGCCAGCAGCCTACAGATTCGACGGACCCCTGAAGCTTTCTTT. It codes for CASSLQIRRTPEAFF.

This clonotype came up many times. The V call is TRBV5-1, the J call TRBJ2-3, with D uncertain. This CDR3 has 13 amino acids. V was clipped by 4 bases and J by 6 bases, with 12 bases between them. The germline V gene encodes CDR1 SGHRS and CDR2 YFSETQ. CDR3 residues: CASSNLYGDTQYF. The CDR3 nucleotides read TGCGCCAGCAGCAACCTCTATGGCGATACGCAGTATTTT.

This clonotype was picked up many times. The chain carries TRBV20-1 and TRBJ1-5; D possibly corresponds to TRBD1 (6 bases). Trimming removed 0 bases from V and 7 bases from J, with 16 bases in between. The germline V gene has CDR1 DFQATT and CDR2 SNEGSKA (reference sequence). The CDR3 has 15 amino acids. The CDR3 region has the DNA TGCAGTGCTAGAGATCATTCCAGGGGTAGCCAGCCCCAGCATTTT. Translated: CSARDHSRGSQPQHF.

This clonotype was picked up many times. The chain uses TRBV7-2 and TRBJ2-7; 8 bases map to TRBD1. After removal of 5 bases from V and 4 bases from J, the junction contained 7 bases not matched to a gene. The V gene's germline CDR1 is SGHTA and CDR2 FQGNSA. The CDR3 consists of 14 residues. The CDR3: CASSLARGLYEQYF. The CDR3 DNA sequence: TGTGCCAGCAGCCTCGCCAGGGGGCTGTACGAGCAGTACTTC.

This clonotype was recorded many times. This chain joins TRBV29-1 and TRBJ2-3; no definite D call. In germline, CDR1 is SQVTM, CDR2 ANQGSEA. V dropped 0 bases and J dropped 1 base, with 8 bases sitting between them. This CDR3 has 14 residues. The CDR3 loop reads CSVEDLGRTDTQYF. In DNA form, the CDR3 reads TGCAGCGTTGAAGATCTCGGACGCACAGATACGCAGTATTTT.

This clonotype has ten or more counts. J is TRBJ2-1 and V is TRBV7-2; no clear D gene. Trimming left V 1 base short and J 8 bases short, with 9 bases between. Germline assignment: CDR1 SGHTA and CDR2 FQGNSA. The length of the CDR3 is 13 residues. The CDR3 DNA sequence: TGTGCCAGCAGCTTAGGATTAGTTGATGAGCAGTTCTTC. It yields the protein CASSLGLVDEQFF.

For this clonotype: The germline gene is not matched at one end of the junction; a read error may be the cause. This rearrangement joins TRBV25-1 to TRBJ2-7; 7 positions match TRBD2. There are 14 residues in the CDR3. The germline V gene has CDR1 MGHDK and CDR2 SYGVNS. The CDR3 DNA reads as TGTGCCAGCAGTGACCTAACCCGGGAGGCCCGGACCCACTTC. It codes for CASSDLTREARTHF.

Ten or more counts support this clonotype. The chain recombines TRBV6-1 with TRBJ1-5; 8 nucleotides align to TRBD1. The length of the CDR3 is 13 residues. With 8 bases clipped from V and 7 bases from J, the junction kept 7 bases outside the gene matches. Germline values: CDR1 MNHNS, CDR2 SASEGT. The CDR3 sequence is CASRGQGWQPQHF. CDR3 coding DNA: TGTGCCAGCCGCGGACAGGGATGGCAGCCCCAGCATTTT.

This clonotype showed up many times. The chain links TRBV5-1 to TRBJ2-3, with a possible D match to TRBD2 (7 bases). The CDR3 length is 16 residues. V shed 0 bases and J shed 6 bases, with 17 bases lying between them. Germline V lookup: CDR1 SGHRS, CDR2 YFSETQ. The CDR3 protein is CASSLAAGARNDTQYF. CDR3 in DNA: TGCGCCAGCAGCTTGGCGGCGGGGGCCCGCAACGATACGCAGTATTTT.

J is TRBJ2-7 and V is TRBV5-1, with 9 bases lining up with TRBD1. Germline CDR1 reads SGHRS; CDR2 reads YFSETQ. CDR3 size: 14 residues. Trimming removed 5 bases from V and 3 bases from J; junction bases left unmatched: 6. In DNA form, the CDR3 reads TGCGCCAGCAGGATCGGGACAGGGCTCTACGAGCAGTACTTC. Amino acids: CASRIGTGLYEQYF.

This clonotype was counted many times. The rearrangement uses TRBV5-1 and TRBJ1-3; no definite D call. This CDR3 has 14 residues. Germline values: CDR1 SGHRS, CDR2 YFSETQ. Trimming left V 4 bases short and J 0 bases short, with 8 bases between. The DNA for the CDR3 is TGCGCCAGCAGCACCCAGTCCTCTGGAAACACCATATATTTT. Amino acid sequence: CASSTQSSGNTIYF.

This clonotype was detected a few times. This chain joins TRBV5-6 and TRBJ1-1; D remains ambiguous. Trimming removed 2 bases from V and 6 bases from J, with 5 bases in between. The CDR3 runs 11 residues. Germline CDR1 and CDR2: SGHDT and YYEEEE. CDR3 sequence reads: CASSLASEAFF. For the CDR3, the DNA is TGTGCCAGCAGCTTAGCGTCTGAAGCTTTCTTT. The full variable domain, rest sourced from reference TRBV5-6 and TRBJ1-1, is DAGVTQSPTHLIKTRGQQVTLRCSPKSGHDTVSWYQQALGQGPQFIFQYYEEEERQRGNFPDRFSGHQFPNYSSELNVNALLLGDSALYLCASSLASEAFFGQGTRLTVV.

This clonotype was detected only a few times. V gene TRBV19 combines with J gene TRBJ1-2; D gene uncertain. There are 15 residues in the CDR3. V lost 4 bases and J 1 base, leaving 13 bases between the germline ends. Germline CDR1 and CDR2: LNHDA and SQIVND (reference sequence). CDR3 sequence reads: CASSTWTDINYGYTF. For the CDR3, the DNA is TGTGCCAGTAGTACCTGGACGGATATTAACTATGGCTACACCTTC.

This clonotype has a count of ten or more. V and J are TRBV20-1 and TRBJ1-1, with TRBD1 matching 8 bases. The CDR3 covers 14 residues. Trimming removed 3 bases from V and 1 base from J; junction bases left unmatched: 4. Germline V lookup: CDR1 DFQATT, CDR2 SNEGSKA (reference sequence). The CDR3 nucleotides are TGCAGTGCTAGCAGACAGGGGCCGAACACTGAAGCTTTCTTT. Its protein is CSASRQGPNTEAFF.

This sequence joins TRBV7-9 and TRBJ1-1; possibly TRBD1 for D (6 bases). With 10 bases removed from V and 0 bases from J, the gap between germline ends came to 12 bases. The CDR3 runs 13 residues. Germline V gene data show CDR1 as SEHNR and CDR2 as FQNEAQ (reference sequence). The CDR3: CATGEGVNTEAFF. CDR3 DNA: TGTGCCACCGGAGAGGGGGTGAACACTGAAGCTTTCTTT.

The chain uses TRBV5-1 and TRBJ2-3; D gene ambiguous. Per the germline V gene, CDR1 is SGHRS and CDR2 is YFSETQ. V dropped 4 bases and J dropped 5 bases, with 11 bases sitting between them. The CDR3 is made up of 13 amino acids. The CDR3 region has the DNA TGCGCCAGCAGCCCCCCGAGCTTAGATACGCAGTATTTT. Protein sequence: CASSPPSLDTQYF.

About this clonotype itself: At one boundary the junction diverges from the germline segment, which might be a read error. The chain couples TRBV12-3 or TRBV12-4 to TRBJ1-1; TRBD1 is a possible D gene (5 bases). This CDR3 has 13 amino acids. The DNA of the CDR3 is TGTACCAGCAGTTCCAGGGTGAACACTGAAGCTTTCTTT. This encodes CTSSSRVNTEAFF.

There are many counts of this clonotype. This rearrangement joins TRBV29-1 to TRBJ1-4; 8 bases line up with TRBD1. The J segment lost 7 bases and the V segment lost 6 bases, leaving 13 bases of the junction unmatched. Germline lookup yields CDR1 SQVTM and CDR2 ANQGSEA. The CDR3 sequence is 15 residues long. The CDR3, as DNA: TGCAGCGTATCCCGACAGGGGAAATTAGGTGAAAAACTGTTTTTT. This sequence encodes CSVSRQGKLGEKLFF.

In its sample, this clonotype was seen a few times. The rearrangement joins TRBV15 to TRBJ1-2, with TRBD1 as a possible D gene (5 bases). The CDR3 has 16 amino acids. The ends were cut back, 0 bases at V and 6 bases at J, with 17 bases in the middle. Germline V gene data show CDR1 as LNHNV and CDR2 as YYDKDF (reference sequence). This CDR3 is CATSRDTGSTGHGYTF. Written as DNA, the CDR3 is TGTGCCACCAGCAGAGATACCGGATCAACGGGGCATGGCTACACCTTC.